This T cell receptor (beta chain) was sequenced for a study of CD8 T cells in ankylosing spondylitis. This CDR3 has 15 amino acids. With V trimmed by 4 bases and J by 7 bases, 9 bases remained unmatched. MiXCR was run by TCRdb on the 5' RACE reads, yielding one entry per CDR3 protein. The sample contains roughly 120,000 distinct CDR3 sequences, approximately 15% of which appear only once. The chain joins TRBV12-3 or TRBV12-4 to TRBJ1-4; 7 nucleotides line up with TRBD1. The clonotype was recovered from a female donor with ankylosing spondylitis or in good health (not recorded which). The sequenced sample was blood, either unsorted or a sorted T cell fraction (not recorded which). The CDR3 region is CASSSDRVGGEKLFF. CDR3 nucleotide sequence: TGTGCCAGCAGTTCCGACAGGGTAGGAGGTGAAAAACTGTTTTTT.